The 4 T cell receptor beta chains below come from one sample, sequenced in a study of cytomegalovirus exposure and HLA in healthy donors. Amplification used 60 Vbeta primers and 13 Jbeta primers. The data were produced by immunoSEQ multiplex PCR, yet TCRdb's version contains in-frame clones alone and is incomplete. The sample comprises roughly 200,000 clones, about 80% of which are singletons, and 3.5% to 4.5% rests with the top ten. The source material was PBMCs. These receptors came from a woman aged 55 to 70 in good health and CMV-seropositive.

The chain combines TRBV2 with TRBJ2-5; 10 nucleotides line up with TRBD2. Near its end, the DNA agrees better with TRBJ2-7, so the J call may be wrong. Germline V gives CDR1 SNHLY, CDR2 FYNNEI. The length of the CDR3 is 15 residues. The CDR3 loop reads CASTPALAGGYEQYF. As DNA, the CDR3 is TGTGCCAGCACCCCCGCCTTAGCGGGGGGCTACGAGCAGTACTTC.

The J gene is TRBJ2-7, the V gene TRBV5-8; D call uncertain. The CDR3 covers 15 residues. Germline V CDR1 and CDR2: SGHTS, YDEGEE. Trimming took off 3 bases at V and 2 bases at J, with 15 bases between the two ends. The CDR3 loop reads CASSWLQILTYEQYF. The CDR3 coding sequence is TGTGCCAGCAGCTGGTTACAGATATTAACCTACGAGCAGTACTTC. The whole variable domain, filled in from reference TRBV5-8 and TRBJ2-7, reads EAGVTQSPTHLIKTRGQQATLRCSPISGHTSVYWYQQALGLGLQFLLWYDEGEERNRGNFPPRFSGRQFPNYSSELNVNALELEDSALYLCASSWLQILTYEQYFGPGTRLTVT.

V is TRBV10-2 and J is TRBJ1-5, with D uncertain. The CDR3 is made up of 12 amino acids. Trimming took 2 bases from V and 6 from J, leaving 5 bases between them. The germline V gene has CDR1 WSHSY and CDR2 SAAADI. The DNA of the CDR3 is TGCGCCAGCAGTGAGGGGAGTCAGCCCCAGCATTTT. It encodes CASSEGSQPQHF.

The chain employs TRBV6-1 and TRBJ2-7; a weak D match, TRBD1 (6 bases). The length of the CDR3 is 15 residues. Germline V lookup: CDR1 MNHNS, CDR2 SASEGT. V lost 6 bases and J 6 bases, leaving 21 bases between the germline ends. In nucleotides, the CDR3 is TGTGCCAGCAGCCTAAGGGGGAAGGGGCCGGGCGAGCAGTACTTC. Residues: CASSLRGKGPGEQYF.